This TCR beta chain emerged from a study of shared clonotypes between healthy human individuals. The sample holds one count of this clone. The target antigen is unknown. Findings and limits, study-wide: Clonotypes not shared had lower generation probabilities than those common to all four donors. Estimated richness was generally greater in naive than memory subsets.

The CDR3 covers 16 residues. In germline, CDR1 is GTSNPN, CDR2 SVGIG (reference sequence). V trimming: 0 bases; J trimming: 2 bases; junction bases outside the gene matches: 7. HIV-negative, healthy adults without recent acute infections or vaccinations were the donors. Repertoires were generated with immunoSEQ multiplex PCR, while TCRdb's copy carries only in-frame clones and drops some. The profile shows under 850,000 clones, around 70% of them singletons. The V gene is TRBV30, the J gene TRBJ2-4; 7 positions agree with TRBD2. The sequence came from a woman aged 25 to 39 in good health. Sample: memory CD4+ T cells sorted from blood. The subset: CD45RA-negative fraction. This chain's CDR3 is CAWSVAGLATKNIQYF. The CDR3 DNA reads TGTGCCTGGAGTGTAGCGGGATTAGCCACCAAAAACATTCAGTACTTC.